The clone carrying this TCR beta chain was seen a few times. Its antigen is not known. The data belong to a study of response to subunit inactivated influenza vaccine. Study-level points and caveats: Authors suggested each seasonal influenza vaccination recruits few new T cells.

TCRdb called the RT-PCR reads again in MiXCR, with one record for every CDR3 protein. The sample holds approximately 500,000 distinct CDR3 sequences, approximately 12% seen once. This CDR3 region has 14 residues. CDR1 is MDHEN, CDR2 SYDVKM, per germline. The V and J ends lost 3 bases and 3 bases, in that order; junction bases with no gene match: 4. V is TRBV28 and J is TRBJ2-5; 7 bases line up with TRBD2. This TCR derives from a man in his fifties or sixties who received an inactivated influenza vaccine. This sample comprised PBMCs from blood, obtained roughly 46 days after vaccination. CDR3 sequence: CASSFTGGKETQYF. The CDR3 nucleotides are TGTGCCAGCAGTTTTACGGGGGGAAAAGAGACCCAGTACTTC.